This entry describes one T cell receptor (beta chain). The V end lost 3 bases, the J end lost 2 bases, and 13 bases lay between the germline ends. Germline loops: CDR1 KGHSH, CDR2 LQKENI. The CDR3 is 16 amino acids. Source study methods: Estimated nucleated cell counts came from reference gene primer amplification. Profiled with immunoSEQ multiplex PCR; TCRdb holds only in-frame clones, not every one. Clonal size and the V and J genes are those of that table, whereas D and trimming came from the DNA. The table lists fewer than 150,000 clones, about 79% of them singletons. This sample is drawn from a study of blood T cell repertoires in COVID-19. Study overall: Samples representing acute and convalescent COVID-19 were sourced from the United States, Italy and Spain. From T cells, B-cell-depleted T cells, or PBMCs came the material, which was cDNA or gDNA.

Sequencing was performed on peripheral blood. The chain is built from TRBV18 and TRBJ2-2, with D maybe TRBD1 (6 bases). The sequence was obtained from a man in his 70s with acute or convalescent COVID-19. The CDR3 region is CASSPRQDLNTGELFF. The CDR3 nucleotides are TGTGCCAGCTCACCCCGACAGGACCTTAACACCGGGGAGCTGTTTTTT.